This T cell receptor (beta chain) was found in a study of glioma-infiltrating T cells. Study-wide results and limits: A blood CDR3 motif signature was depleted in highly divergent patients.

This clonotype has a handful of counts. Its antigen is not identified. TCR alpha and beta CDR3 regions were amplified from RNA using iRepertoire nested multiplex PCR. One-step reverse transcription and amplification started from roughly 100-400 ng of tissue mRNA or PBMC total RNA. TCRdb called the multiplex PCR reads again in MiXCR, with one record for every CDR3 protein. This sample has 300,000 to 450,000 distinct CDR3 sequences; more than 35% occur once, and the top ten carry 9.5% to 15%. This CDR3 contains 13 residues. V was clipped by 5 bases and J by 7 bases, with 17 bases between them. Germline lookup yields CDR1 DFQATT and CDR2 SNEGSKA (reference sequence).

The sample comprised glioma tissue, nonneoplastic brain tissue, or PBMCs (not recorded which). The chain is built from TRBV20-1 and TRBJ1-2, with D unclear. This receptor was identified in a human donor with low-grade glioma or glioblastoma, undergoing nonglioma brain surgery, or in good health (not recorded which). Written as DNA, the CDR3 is TGCAGTGCTTTCGGGCCCTCCCCTTTTGGCTACACCTTC. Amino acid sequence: CSAFGPSPFGYTF.